The 14 T cell receptor beta chains listed next were all sequenced from one sample in a study of cytomegalovirus exposure and HLA in healthy donors. The PCR employed 60 Vbeta primers together with 13 Jbeta primers. Sequencing used immunoSEQ multiplex PCR; TCRdb keeps in-frame clones, though not all of them. The profile shows 150,000 to 200,000 clones, around 73% of them singletons. Sequencing was done on a sample of PBMCs. The source is a woman aged 18-29 years in good health and CMV-seropositive.

The gene calls are TRBV5-4 and TRBJ2-5, with TRBD2 matching over 10 bases. The CDR3 consists of 18 residues. Germline V gene lookup returns CDR1 SGHNT and CDR2 YYREEE (reference sequence). Trimming took 3 bases from V and 5 from J; bases not matched to a gene: 16. CDR3 in amino acids: CASSSRGVSGGAGETQYF. The CDR3 region has the DNA TGTGCCAGCAGCTCCCGCGGGGTGAGCGGGGGGGCGGGTGAGACCCAGTACTTC.

The chain uses TRBV6-4 and TRBJ1-6; 7 nucleotides align to TRBD1. Unmatched junction bases numbered 6, after V lost 5 bases and J lost 8 bases. CDR3 size: 14 residues. Germline lookup yields CDR1 MRHNA and CDR2 SNTAGT. DNA of the CDR3: TGTGCCAGCAGTTTGCGACAGGGCGATTCACCCCTCCACTTT. Its protein is CASSLRQGDSPLHF.

CDR3 amino acids: CASSHGRSRAPAGETQYF. The CDR3 coding sequence is TGCGCCAGCAGCCATGGTCGCAGCAGGGCTCCCGCAGGGGAGACCCAGTACTTC. The genes are TRBV4-1 and TRBJ2-5; the D gene is possibly TRBD1 (5 bases). From germline, CDR1 is MGHRA and CDR2 YSYEKL. The CDR3 extends over 18 amino acids. V lost 3 bases and J lost 5, with 25 bases in between.

The chain uses TRBV15 and TRBJ1-5; TRBD1 is a possible D gene (5 bases). The V gene lost 3 bases and the J gene lost 0 bases, with 6 bases spanning the gap. The CDR3 has 14 amino acids. Germline V gene data show CDR1 as LNHNV and CDR2 as YYDKDF (reference sequence). The CDR3 reads CATSRGGSNQPQHF. As DNA, the CDR3 is TGTGCCACCAGCAGGGGGGGTAGCAATCAGCCCCAGCATTTT.

The V and J genes are TRBV19 and TRBJ2-3; D might be TRBD1 (6 bases). CDR1 LNHDA and CDR2 SQIVND come from the germline V gene (reference sequence). This CDR3 has 15 amino acids. V was pared by 4 bases and J by 8 bases, with 19 bases between. This chain's CDR3 is CASSRSGAGKVTQYF. CDR3 nucleotides: TGTGCCAGTAGTAGGTCAGGGGCCGGCAAGGTTACGCAGTATTTT.

The chain uses TRBV2 and TRBJ2-7; maybe TRBD2 (5 bases). From germline, CDR1 is SNHLY and CDR2 FYNNEI. V was shortened by 4 bases and J by 5 bases, with 15 bases between the two germline ends. The CDR3 runs 14 residues. CDR3 bases: TGTGCCAGCAGTGTTGTAGGAGGTCGAAACGAGCAGTACTTC. Translation: CASSVVGGRNEQYF.

The V gene is TRBV27, the J gene TRBJ2-7, with TRBD1 as a possible D gene (6 bases). The CDR3 spans 13 residues. V shed 4 bases and J shed 5 bases, with 12 bases lying between them. Germline V gene lookup returns CDR1 MNHEY and CDR2 SMNVEV (reference sequence). CDR3 DNA: TGTGCCAGCAGTTCCAGGGGCACCAACGAGCAGTACTTC. Protein sequence: CASSSRGTNEQYF.

The chain carries TRBV6-5 and TRBJ1-2; no firm D call. Trimming left V 6 bases short and J 2 bases short, with 10 bases between. CDR1 and CDR2 (germline): MNHEY, SVGAGI. This CDR3 spans 13 amino acids. The CDR3 protein is CASSLDGNYGYTF. The CDR3 DNA sequence: TGTGCCAGCAGCCTAGATGGCAACTATGGCTACACCTTC.

The genes are TRBV27 and TRBJ2-1, with 8 bases fitting TRBD1. Germline V gene lookup returns CDR1 MNHEY and CDR2 SMNVEV (reference sequence). V trimming: 5 bases; J trimming: 8 bases; junction bases outside the gene matches: 8. The CDR3 is 14 residues long. The CDR3 region is CASSLLTGEYEQFF. CDR3 DNA sequence: TGTGCCAGCAGTCTACTGACAGGGGAATATGAGCAGTTCTTC.

This clone showed up just once. This sequence joins TRBV30 and TRBJ1-2; no reliable D call. Trimming took 4 bases from V and 3 from J, leaving 12 bases between them. The CDR3 has 13 amino acids. Germline V CDR1 and CDR2: GTSNPN, SVGIG (reference sequence). This chain's CDR3 is CAWTPLTDYGYTF. In nucleotides, the CDR3 is TGTGCCTGGACTCCTCTCACGGACTATGGCTACACCTTC.

The chain couples TRBV19 to TRBJ1-1; TRBD1 matches 7 bases. The trim removed 6 bases at V and 4 bases at J, leaving 8 bases unmatched. CDR1 is LNHDA, CDR2 SQIVND, per germline (reference sequence). The CDR3 spans 14 residues. The CDR3 DNA reads TGTGCCAGTAGGATCCAAGGGGGCGGCACTGAAGCTTTCTTT. Protein: CASRIQGGGTEAFF.

As for this clone: One junction end disagrees with the germline gene, perhaps due to a read error. This chain joins TRBV7-9 and TRBJ1-5; D might be TRBD1 (6 bases). The CDR3 runs 16 residues. Germline V CDR1 and CDR2: SEHNR, FQNEAQ (reference sequence). The CDR3 loop is CSSSLQGWDSNQPQHF. Here the CDR3 DNA reads TGTTCCAGCAGCTTACAGGGTTGGGATAGCAATCAGCCCCAGCATTTT.

The rearrangement joins TRBV15 to TRBJ1-5; 7 bases agree with TRBD1. Per the germline V gene, CDR1 is LNHNV and CDR2 is YYDKDF (reference sequence). CDR3 length: 15 residues. Trimming at V came to 2 bases and at J to 9 bases, leaving 10 bases not matched to a gene. The CDR3 reads CATSRSTGLEGPQHF. The CDR3 DNA reads TGTGCCACCAGCAGATCGACAGGGCTCGAGGGGCCCCAGCATTTT.

This chain links TRBV5-8 with TRBJ1-1, with no clear D. V was cut by 1 base and J by 1 base, with 11 bases left in between. The CDR3 has 15 amino acids. CDR1 is SGHTS, CDR2 YDEGEE, per germline. The CDR3 DNA is TGTGCCAGCAGCTTGTTTAACAGCCAGAACACTGAAGCTTTCTTT. Its protein product is CASSLFNSQNTEAFF.